The present T cell receptor beta chain was sequenced within a study of T cells in Graves' hyperthyroidism and ophthalmopathy. The TCR beta CDR3 regions underwent amplification using RNA transcripts as the source. The TCR CDR3 first-round RT-PCR relied on the HTBI primer set. Using its own MiXCR run on the multiplex PCR reads, TCRdb lists one record per CDR3 protein. The sample lists some 180,000 distinct CDR3 sequences; about a sixth were seen once. The CDR3 has 13 residues. Looked up from germline, CDR1 is SGHVS and CDR2 is FQNEAQ. The V and J ends lost 5 bases and 4 bases respectively, with 11 bases between them.

The clonotype originates from a woman aged 50 to 60 with Graves' hyperthyroidism. The sequencing input was blood. This sequence joins TRBV7-8 and TRBJ1-2; D is unclear. CDR3 coding DNA: TGTGCCAGCAGCCGAGTCGAAAGCTATGGCTACACCTTC. Translating gives CASSRVESYGYTF. Variable domain in full (rest from reference TRBV7-8 and TRBJ1-2): GAGVSQSPRYKVAKRGQDVALRCDPISGHVSLFWYQQALGQGPEFLTYFQNEAQLDKSGLPSDRFFAERPEGSVSTLKIQRTQQEDSAVYLCASSRVESYGYTFGSGTRLTVV.